This T cell receptor beta chain came from a study of T cell responses to AZD1222 COVID-19 vaccine. The study, taken as a whole, reports: At study baseline, merely roughly 6 AZD1222 recipients were seropositive. The repertoires were collected only after the peak T cell response.

Germline CDR1 reads SGHAT; CDR2 reads FQNNGV. The V gene end was trimmed by 3 bases and the J gene end by 6 bases; junction bases not matched to a gene: 15. The CDR3 sequence is 18 residues long. Libraries were prepared by immunoSEQ multiplex PCR; TCRdb keeps only in-frame clonotypes and omits some of them. The sample holds 50,000 to 75,000 clones, 89% seen once. Second doses that came at about 4 or about 12 weeks were put together. A word on this clone: Antigen: not known.

This TCR came from an adult who received the AZD1222 COVID-19 vaccine. The starting material was peripheral blood, obtained 28 days after the second AZD1222 dose. The genes are TRBV11-2 and TRBJ2-1, with TRBD2 matching over 9 bases. As DNA, the CDR3 is TGTGCCAGCAGCTTTGGGAGCTTATGGGGACTAGCAGTCAATGAGCAGTTCTTC. It translates to CASSFGSLWGLAVNEQFF.